Each of the 25 T cell receptor beta chains below was sequenced from the same sample in a study of T cell repertoires in cytomegalovirus infection. TCRdb reprocessed the reads via MiXCR and lists one record per CDR3 protein. This table has about 240,000 distinct CDR3 sequences, approximately 7% appearing once. The sequenced sample was PBMCs. The receptor set was obtained from a human donor in good health (CMV status not recorded). Some clones in this sample may be carry-over from other donors' samples.

This clonotype showed up many times. The chain recombines TRBV6-2 or TRBV6-3 with TRBJ2-5; perhaps TRBD1 as D (5 bases). V was trimmed by 6 bases and J by 1 base, leaving 15 bases between them. CDR1 is MNHEY and CDR2 is SVGEGT in the germline V gene. The CDR3 totals 15 residues. The DNA of the CDR3 is TGTGCCAGCAGAACTCGACAGACCCTCCAAGAGACCCAGTACTTC. The encoded protein is CASRTRQTLQETQYF.

This clonotype was observed many times. The rearrangement links TRBV14 to TRBJ2-1; 10 nucleotides match TRBD2. V shed 0 bases and J 5 bases; nucleotides not matched to a gene: 10. The CDR3 runs 18 residues. The germline V gene has CDR1 SGHDN and CDR2 FVKESK. CDR3 in amino acids: CASSQEEIAGGTHNEQFF. The CDR3 coding sequence is TGTGCCAGCAGCCAAGAGGAGATAGCGGGGGGTACTCACAATGAGCAGTTCTTC.

In this sample, this clonotype turned up many times. The chain links TRBV5-5 to TRBJ1-2; D is unclear. This CDR3 region has 16 residues. Germline V lookup: CDR1 SGHKS, CDR2 YYEKEE (reference sequence). V dropped 1 base and J dropped 3 bases, with 16 bases sitting between them. The CDR3, as DNA: TGTGCCAGCAGCTTGTCGGAACGGGTTGGGGACTATGGCTACACCTTC. Translated, it gives CASSLSERVGDYGYTF.

The sample holds many counts of this clonotype. The rearrangement links TRBV7-2 to TRBJ2-1; a weak D match, TRBD1 (5 bases). The germline V gene has CDR1 SGHTA and CDR2 FQGNSA. Trimming removed 3 bases at V and 2 bases at J, with 20 bases between. The CDR3 consists of 18 residues. The CDR3 sequence is CASSFPLTRRAAYNEQFF. For the CDR3, the DNA is TGTGCCAGCAGCTTTCCCTTAACCCGCAGGGCCGCCTACAATGAGCAGTTCTTC. The complete variable domain, with remaining parts taken from reference TRBV7-2 and TRBJ2-1, reads GAGVSQSPSNKVTEKGKDVELRCDPISGHTALYWYRQSLGQGLEFLIYFQGNSAPDKSGLPSDRFSAERTGGSVSTLTIQRTQQEDSAVYLCASSFPLTRRAAYNEQFFGPGTRLTVL.

This clonotype was found many times. The chain has TRBV28 and TRBJ1-1; no clear D gene. CDR1 and CDR2 (germline): MDHEN, SYDVKM. The CDR3 has 15 residues. V lost 2 bases and J lost 4, with 14 bases in between. The CDR3 region is CASSLTTVRGTEAFF. The CDR3 bases are TGTGCCAGCAGTTTAACGACGGTCCGGGGCACTGAAGCTTTCTTT.

This clonotype appeared many times. The chain joins TRBV5-6 to TRBJ2-7, with 7 bases matching TRBD1. V lost 4 bases, J lost 2 bases, and 6 bases stayed unmatched. CDR3 size: 14 residues. Germline V lookup: CDR1 SGHDT, CDR2 YYEEEE. CDR3 coding DNA: TGTGCCAGCAGCCGACCAGGACAGGCCTACGAGCAGTACTTC. Translation: CASSRPGQAYEQYF.

Ten or more counts support this clonotype. This chain uses TRBV28 with TRBJ1-5; no definite D call. The CDR3 length is 15 residues. V was pared by 2 bases and J by 0 bases, with 8 bases between. Germline V lookup: CDR1 MDHEN, CDR2 SYDVKM. DNA for the CDR3: TGTGCCAGCAGTTTAGGGCACTATAGCAATCAGCCCCAGCATTTT. Residues: CASSLGHYSNQPQHF.

This clonotype showed up many times. The J gene is TRBJ1-1, the V gene TRBV6-1; 10 nucleotides align to TRBD1. CDR1 is MNHNS and CDR2 is SASEGT in the germline V gene. The CDR3 consists of 12 residues. The V gene end was trimmed by 10 bases and the J gene end by 5 bases; junction bases not matched to a gene: 4. CDR3 sequence (DNA): TGTGCCATCGGGACAGGGGATACTGAAGCTTTCTTT. Its protein is CAIGTGDTEAFF.

This chain joins TRBV29-1 and TRBJ2-2; D perhaps matches TRBD1 (6 bases). The V gene's germline CDR1 is SQVTM and CDR2 ANQGSEA. The CDR3 contains 13 residues. Trimming left V 4 bases short and J 4 bases short, with 10 bases between. For the CDR3, the DNA is TGCAGCGTTGGATTAGGGGGCACCGGGGAGCTGTTTTTT. This encodes CSVGLGGTGELFF.

There are a few counts of this clonotype. The chain couples TRBV3-1 to TRBJ2-7, with D perhaps assigned TRBD1 or TRBD2 (5 bases each). The CDR3 is 15 amino acids. CDR1 is LGHDT and CDR2 is YNNKEL in the germline V gene (reference sequence). Trimming shortened V by 4 bases and J by 1 base, and 14 bases separated the two germline ends. CDR3 amino acids: CASSPGRIRSYEQYF. CDR3 DNA: TGTGCCAGCAGCCCGGGGCGAATCCGGTCCTACGAGCAGTACTTC.

This clonotype was recorded many times. The chain employs TRBV29-1 and TRBJ2-7; 10 bases are a match to TRBD1. Germline CDR1 SQVTM, CDR2 ANQGSEA. V lost 6 bases and J lost 2; bases outside the gene matches: 4. The CDR3 contains 13 residues. The CDR3 reads CSVDGTGAYEQYF. CDR3 nucleotide sequence: TGCAGCGTGGACGGGACAGGGGCCTACGAGCAGTACTTC.

The chain uses TRBV28 and TRBJ2-3, with TRBD1 matching 10 bases. CDR3 length equals 15 residues. From germline, CDR1 is MDHEN and CDR2 SYDVKM. V lost 7 bases to trimming and J lost 7 bases; unmatched junction nucleotides: 11. CDR3 sequence reads: CASIPGDRGTYTQYF. CDR3 coding DNA: TGTGCCAGCATTCCAGGGGACAGGGGAACCTATACGCAGTATTTT.

This clonotype was observed a handful of times. The genes are TRBV13 and TRBJ1-1; 11 bases agree with TRBD1. Germline V gene data show CDR1 as PRHDT and CDR2 as FYEKMQ (reference sequence). The junction had 8 bases not matched to a gene; V was cut back by 6 bases and J by 5 bases. The CDR3 extends over 15 amino acids. The CDR3 here is CASRLEGTGGTEAFF. The DNA for the CDR3 is TGTGCCAGCAGGCTAGAGGGGACAGGGGGGACTGAAGCTTTCTTT.

V is TRBV5-1 and J is TRBJ2-1; 10 nucleotides align to TRBD2. Germline CDR1 reads SGHRS; CDR2 reads YFSETQ. Losses at the gene ends were 8 bases for V and 4 bases for J; bases not matched to a gene: 15. The CDR3 spans 17 residues. The CDR3 region is CASASQAGGLPYNEQFF. The DNA of the CDR3 is TGCGCCAGTGCTAGTCAAGCGGGGGGGTTGCCATACAATGAGCAGTTCTTC.

This sequence joins TRBV2 and TRBJ2-5; D is uncertain. This CDR3 contains 15 residues. V was clipped by 1 base and J by 7 bases, with 16 bases between them. Germline V gene sequence: CDR1 SNHLY, CDR2 FYNNEI. The CDR3 DNA sequence: TGTGCCAGCAGTGAAGGAGTGACCACTCGCGGGACCCAGTACTTC. It specifies CASSEGVTTRGTQYF.

The rearrangement uses TRBV5-1 and TRBJ1-1, with a weak D call TRBD1 (5 bases). The V end lost 2 bases, the J end lost 3 bases, and 11 bases lay between the germline ends. The CDR3 is 14 residues long. Germline values: CDR1 SGHRS, CDR2 YFSETQ. The CDR3 protein is CASSFGGADTEAFF. For the CDR3, the DNA is TGCGCCAGCAGCTTTGGTGGGGCCGACACTGAAGCTTTCTTT.

The table lists this clonotype with many counts. The gene calls are TRBV7-2 and TRBJ2-2; unclear D gene. V lost 1 base to trimming and J lost 6 bases, with 12 bases between them. The CDR3 covers 15 residues. The germline V gene encodes CDR1 SGHTA and CDR2 FQGNSA. Here the CDR3 reads CASSLDVTRAGELFF. The DNA for the CDR3 is TGTGCCAGCAGCTTAGATGTAACAAGGGCCGGGGAGCTGTTTTTT.

As regards this clonotype: A read error may explain this, as a much larger clone is one base away. Given the absence of the conserved phenylalanine or tryptophan at the CDR3 end, a read error is likely. J is TRBJ2-6 and V is TRBV5-1; TRBD1 matches 12 bases. With V trimmed by 2 bases and J by 0 bases, 6 bases remained unmatched. The length of the CDR3 is 19 residues. Germline CDR1 SGHRS, CDR2 YFSETQ. CDR3 region: CASSFPGQGALSGANVLTL. The DNA of the CDR3 is TGCGCCAGCAGCTTTCCGGGACAGGGGGCTCTCTCTGGGGCCAACGTCCTGACTCTC.

As to this clonotype: A junction end diverges from the germline sequence, so it may reflect a read error. J is TRBJ1-2 and V is TRBV7-2, with a weak D call TRBD1 (6 bases). CDR1 is SGHTA and CDR2 is FQGNSA in the germline V gene. CDR3 length: 14 amino acids. Here the CDR3 DNA reads TGTGCCAGGGCTAAGGGGGGGCCGGACTATGGCTACGCCTTC. Translated, it gives CARAKGGPDYGYAF. The variable domain in full, with the rest retrieved from reference TRBV7-2 and TRBJ1-2, is GAGVSQSPSNKVTEKGKDVELRCDPISGHTALYWYRQSLGQGLEFLIYFQGNSAPDKSGLPSDRFSAERTGGSVSTLTIQRTQQEDSAVYLCARAKGGPDYGYAFGSGTRLTVV.

This chain joins TRBV5-4 and TRBJ1-3, with D uncertain. The ends were cut back, 0 bases at V and 3 bases at J, with 7 bases in the middle. The length of the CDR3 is 14 residues. Germline-derived CDR1 and CDR2 are SGHNT and YYREEE (reference sequence). The CDR3 coding sequence is TGTGCCAGCAGCTTGGACCCCGATGGAAACACCATATATTTT. It yields the protein CASSLDPDGNTIYF. Together with reference TRBV5-4 and TRBJ1-3, the CDR3 gives the full variable domain: ETGVTQSPTHLIKTRGQQVTLRCSSQSGHNTVSWYQQALGQGPQFIFQYYREEENGRGNFPPRFSGLQFPNYSSELNVNALELDDSALYLCASSLDPDGNTIYFGEGSWLTVV.

V gene TRBV9 combines with J gene TRBJ2-5, with TRBD1 as a possible D gene (6 bases). The germline V gene has CDR1 SGDLS and CDR2 YYNGEE. CDR3 length: 14 residues. The ends were cut back, 3 bases at V and 5 bases at J, with 14 bases in the middle. CDR3 region: CASSGTGQGETQYF. CDR3 nucleotides: TGTGCCAGCAGCGGAACAGGGCAAGGCGAGACCCAGTACTTC.

This clonotype was seen repeatedly, ten times or more. The J gene is TRBJ1-1, the V gene TRBV6-2 or TRBV6-3, with TRBD1 as a possible D gene (5 bases). The CDR3 sequence is 13 residues long. The germline CDR1 and CDR2 sequences are MNHEY and SVGEGT. The V end lost 6 bases, the J end lost 7 bases, and 15 bases lay between the germline ends. The CDR3 DNA follows: TGTGCCAGCAGCACCGAAGACAGCAATGAAGCTTTCTTT. It translates to CASSTEDSNEAFF.

Ten or more counts support this clonotype. V usage is TRBV12-3 or TRBV12-4 and J usage is TRBJ2-6; possibly TRBD1 for D (6 bases). The germline V and J ends were trimmed by 5 bases and 3 bases, with 14 bases remaining between them. The CDR3 is made up of 16 amino acids. The CDR3 bases are TGTGCCAGCAGTCCCCAACAGGGAAATGGGGCCAACGTCCTGACTTTC. Translated: CASSPQQGNGANVLTF.

This clonotype was found many times. The V call is TRBV12-3 or TRBV12-4, the J call TRBJ2-7, with 7 bases identical to TRBD1. The junction had 10 bases not matched to a gene; V was cut back by 5 bases and J by 6 bases. This CDR3 is 14 amino acids long. The CDR3 reads CASSPGTDDREQYF. The CDR3 DNA is TGTGCCAGCAGTCCCGGGACAGACGACCGCGAGCAGTACTTC.

This clonotype was counted many times. The J gene is TRBJ1-5, the V gene TRBV20-1; D is possibly TRBD1 (5 bases). Trimming took 6 bases from V and 7 from J, leaving 13 bases between them. CDR3 length: 12 residues. Looked up from germline, CDR1 is DFQATT and CDR2 is SNEGSKA (reference sequence). CDR3 coding DNA: TGCAGTGCAACAGGTTGGGAACAGCCCCAGCATTTT. Protein sequence: CSATGWEQPQHF.